A single sample gave rise to the 27 T cell receptor beta chains below, sequenced in a study of shared clonotypes between healthy human individuals. Assay: immunoSEQ multiplex PCR; the TCRdb copy retains only in-frame clones and omits some. This repertoire shows 75,000 to 100,000 clones, over 40% found once; its top ten account for over 12%. The sample taken for sequencing was PBMCs. All receptors derive from a woman between 40 and 50 years old in good health. Some clones in this sample may be carry-over from other donors' samples.

The chain recombines TRBV7-2 with TRBJ1-5; TRBD1 might be the D (5 bases). Germline lookup yields CDR1 SGHTA and CDR2 FQGNSA. This CDR3 is 15 amino acids long. V was shortened by 1 base and J by 6 bases, with 13 bases between the two germline ends. This CDR3 is CASSLDGAVGQPQHF. DNA of the CDR3: TGTGCCAGCAGCTTAGATGGGGCCGTGGGTCAGCCCCAGCATTTT.

This chain links TRBV2 with TRBJ1-2; no clear D. There are 13 residues in the CDR3. CDR1 is SNHLY and CDR2 is FYNNEI in the germline V gene. With 7 bases removed from V and 4 bases from J, the gap between germline ends came to 13 bases. This CDR3 is CASTSSSFYGYTF. CDR3 bases: TGTGCCAGCACGAGCTCCTCTTTCTATGGCTACACCTTC. The whole variable domain, filled in from reference TRBV2 and TRBJ1-2, reads EPEVTQTPSHQVTQMGQEVILRCVPISNHLYFYWYRQILGQKVEFLVSFYNNEISEKSEIFDDQFSVERPDGSNFTLKIRSTKLEDSAMYFCASTSSSFYGYTFGSGTRLTVV.

The chain has TRBV28 and TRBJ1-1; D is ambiguous. Germline CDR1 and CDR2: MDHEN and SYDVKM. The CDR3 length is 12 residues. V was clipped by 10 bases and J by 2 bases, with 11 bases between them. CDR3 residues: CAMQGSNTEAFF. Here the CDR3 DNA reads TGTGCCATGCAAGGATCAAACACTGAAGCTTTCTTT.

This clone has a count of ten or more. The chain has TRBV5-1 and TRBJ1-2; D is unresolved. V lost 0 bases and J lost 6, with 9 bases in between. This CDR3 has 13 residues. CDR1 and CDR2 (germline): SGHRS, YFSETQ. The chain's CDR3 is CASSLASEDGYTF. The DNA of the CDR3 is TGCGCCAGCAGCTTGGCGTCAGAAGATGGCTACACCTTC. Supplemented by reference TRBV5-1 and TRBJ1-2, the full variable domain reads KAGVTQTPRYLIKTRGQQVTLSCSPISGHRSVSWYQQTPGQGLQFLFEYFSETQRNKGNFPGRFSGRQFSNSRSEMNVSTLELGDSALYLCASSLASEDGYTFGSGTRLTVV.

This clone was seen repeatedly, ten times or more. This chain's CDR3 is CSVEAVAGNEQYF. The CDR3 bases are TGCAGCGTTGAAGCGGTAGCGGGGAACGAGCAGTACTTC. This chain uses TRBV29-1 with TRBJ2-7, with 8 positions matching TRBD2. Germline CDR1 reads SQVTM; CDR2 reads ANQGSEA. The CDR3 length is 13 residues. V was pared by 1 base and J by 5 bases, with 4 bases of the junction left unmatched.

This chain connects TRBV5-4 to TRBJ2-5, with TRBD2 matching over 12 bases. The CDR3 extends over 16 amino acids. The V segment lost 4 bases and the J segment 0 bases; nucleotides outside the gene matches: 4. Germline V gene sequence: CDR1 SGHNT, CDR2 YYREEE (reference sequence). In DNA form, the CDR3 reads TGTGCCAGCAGCCGTCTAGCGGGAGGGTACCAAGAGACCCAGTACTTC. Translation gives CASSRLAGGYQETQYF.

Regarding this clone: Within the sample, other DNA sequences also encode this same CDR3. This rearrangement joins TRBV27 to TRBJ2-3, with D hard to call. Germline lookup yields CDR1 MNHEY and CDR2 SMNVEV (reference sequence). The CDR3 runs to 12 residues. V gave up 5 bases and J gave up 0 bases, with 3 bases separating them. CDR3 amino acids: CASSPSTDTQYF. Here the CDR3 DNA reads TGTGCCAGCAGTCCTAGCACAGATACGCAGTATTTT.

The V and J genes are TRBV28 and TRBJ1-2; TRBD1 aligns across 7 bases. The trim removed 4 bases at V and 7 bases at J, leaving 6 bases unmatched. The CDR3 is 13 residues long. Looked up from germline, CDR1 is MDHEN and CDR2 is SYDVKM. The CDR3 region has the DNA TGTGCCAGCAGTTCACAGGGGTCGGGTGGCTACACCTTC. Amino acid sequence: CASSSQGSGGYTF.

The chain employs TRBV11-2 and TRBJ2-7; D gene ambiguous. The germline V gene has CDR1 SGHAT and CDR2 FQNNGV. Trimming took 5 bases from V and 0 from J, leaving 11 bases between them. This CDR3 is 14 amino acids long. The CDR3: CASSLVADSYEQYF. The CDR3 nucleotides read TGTGCCAGCAGCCTAGTGGCAGACTCCTACGAGCAGTACTTC. The full variable domain, in which reference TRBV11-2 and TRBJ2-7 provide the parts outside the CDR3, is EAGVAQSPRYKIIEKRQSVAFWCNPISGHATLYWYQQILGQGPKLLIQFQNNGVVDDSQLPKDRFSAERLKGVDSTLKIQPAKLEDSAVYLCASSLVADSYEQYFGPGTRLTVT.

The rearrangement links TRBV5-1 to TRBJ1-4; D is undetermined. Trimming cost V 5 bases and J 0 bases, with 8 bases left between them. Germline V CDR1 and CDR2: SGHRS, YFSETQ. CDR3 size: 14 residues. The CDR3 region is CASRPEPTNEKLFF. The CDR3 coding sequence is TGCGCCAGCAGACCCGAACCAACTAATGAAAAACTGTTTTTT.

In the case of this clone: This may be a read error: a much more frequent sequence differs by one nucleotide. This sequence joins TRBV7-6 and TRBJ2-1; 8 nucleotides agree with TRBD2. The CDR3 has 16 amino acids. Germline lookup yields CDR1 SGHVS and CDR2 FNYEAQ. CDR3 DNA sequence: TGTGCCGGCAGCTTCAGGACGGGAGGGGGGAACAATGAGCAGTTCTTC. It specifies CAGSFRTGGGNNEQFF.

V is TRBV7-2 and J is TRBJ1-5, with a weak D call TRBD1 (5 bases). The CDR3 totals 16 residues. Germline CDR1 SGHTA, CDR2 FQGNSA. The V end lost 1 base, the J end lost 5 bases, and 15 bases lay between the germline ends. In DNA, the CDR3 is TGTGCCAGCAGCTTAGAGGGAATTGGGGCGGATCAGCCCCAGCATTTT. Translating gives CASSLEGIGADQPQHF.

This clone was recorded a few times. The rearrangement uses TRBV2 and TRBJ2-3, with TRBD1 matching 7 bases. Looked up from germline, CDR1 is SNHLY and CDR2 is FYNNEI. V shed 6 bases, J shed 2 bases, and the junction held 8 bases outside the gene matches. The CDR3 is 15 amino acids. CDR3 in DNA: TGTGCCAGCAGACACCGACAGGGACACACAGATACGCAGTATTTT. The encoded protein is CASRHRQGHTDTQYF.

This clone has only a few counts. The CDR3 here is CASRVGGGRDTQYF. CDR3 DNA sequence: TGTGCCAGCAGAGTCGGTGGGGGCAGGGATACGCAGTATTTT. This chain uses TRBV6-1 with TRBJ2-3; TRBD1 might be the D (6 bases). This CDR3 spans 14 amino acids. The germline V gene encodes CDR1 MNHNS and CDR2 SASEGT. The germline V and J ends were trimmed by 6 bases and 6 bases, with 16 bases remaining between them.

There are a few counts of this clone. The V gene is TRBV5-1, the J gene TRBJ2-1, with TRBD1 identical over 7 bases. J lost 3 bases, V lost 2 bases, and 5 bases had no gene match. Germline V CDR1 and CDR2: SGHRS, YFSETQ. CDR3 length equals 15 residues. The CDR3 region has the DNA TGCGCCAGCAGCTTAGGGGGCTCGGACTACAATGAGCAGTTCTTC. Its protein product is CASSLGGSDYNEQFF.

In regard to this clone: This likely reflects a read error, since a far larger clone is one base away. The CDR3 loop reads CASSPRTSGTTYEQYF. CDR3 bases: TGTGCCAGCAGCCCGCGTACTAGTGGGACGACCTACGAGCAGTACTTC. The rearrangement uses TRBV7-1 and TRBJ2-7, with D perhaps matching TRBD1 or TRBD2 (5 bases each). TRBV7-1 is marked as an open reading frame, function uncertain. The V end lost 5 bases, the J end lost 2 bases, and 19 bases lay between the germline ends. This CDR3 region has 16 residues.

This clone was found once. CDR3 nucleotides: TGTGCCAGCAGCACAGGGGCGGGCAATCAGCCCCAGCATTTT. It encodes CASSTGAGNQPQHF. V usage is TRBV6-6 and J usage is TRBJ1-5; 7 nucleotides match TRBD1. After removal of 6 bases from V and 2 bases from J, the junction contained 4 bases not matched to a gene. Germline CDR1 reads MNHNY; CDR2 reads SVGAGI (reference sequence). CDR3 length: 14 residues.

This clone was detected only a few times. V usage is TRBV23-1 and J usage is TRBJ2-7; possibly TRBD1 for D (6 bases). TRBV23-1 qualifies as an ORF whose function is uncertain. The CDR3 contains 15 residues. V lost 4 bases and J lost 5, with 18 bases in between. In DNA form, the CDR3 reads TGCGCCAGCAGTCCCGAGGCAGGGGCCAACGACGAGCAGTACTTC. Translation gives CASSPEAGANDEQYF.

Note on this clone: This likely traces to a read error, being one base from a far larger clone. This chain links TRBV6-4 with TRBJ1-5; D unclear. Germline CDR1 and CDR2: MRHNA and SNTAGT. The CDR3 length is 13 residues. The CDR3 sequence: CASGEGSNQPQHF. The CDR3, as DNA: TGTGCCAGCGGTGAAGGAAGCAATCAGCCCCAGCATTTT.

V gene TRBV9 combines with J gene TRBJ1-4; D is undetermined. The ends were cut back, 1 base at V and 7 bases at J, with 11 bases in the middle. The V gene's germline CDR1 is SGDLS and CDR2 YYNGEE. The CDR3 length is 14 residues. The CDR3: CASSVTPLGEKLFF. Written as DNA, the CDR3 is TGTGCCAGCAGCGTAACCCCGCTGGGTGAAAAACTGTTTTTT.

This clone was observed a few times. The V call is TRBV5-1, the J call TRBJ2-3; the match to TRBD2 covers 10 bases. V trimming: 5 bases; J trimming: 2 bases; junction bases outside the gene matches: 8. There are 16 residues in the CDR3. Germline V gene lookup returns CDR1 SGHRS and CDR2 YFSETQ. CDR3 bases: TGCGCCAGCAGATCCAGGACTAGCGGACCCACAGATACGCAGTATTTT. This gives the protein CASRSRTSGPTDTQYF. Supplemented by reference TRBV5-1 and TRBJ2-3, the full variable domain reads KAGVTQTPRYLIKTRGQQVTLSCSPISGHRSVSWYQQTPGQGLQFLFEYFSETQRNKGNFPGRFSGRQFSNSRSEMNVSTLELGDSALYLCASRSRTSGPTDTQYFGPGTRLTVL.

In its sample, this clone was seen many times. The chain is built from TRBV5-6 and TRBJ1-2, with D hard to call. The V end was cut by 0 bases, the J end by 2 bases, with 2 bases between. CDR1 SGHDT and CDR2 YYEEEE come from the germline V gene. The CDR3 consists of 12 residues. The CDR3 DNA reads TGTGCCAGCAGCTTGGACAACTATGGCTACACCTTC. It codes for CASSLDNYGYTF.

The chain recombines TRBV6-1 with TRBJ2-7; unclear D gene. The germline V and J ends were trimmed by 5 bases and 3 bases, with 14 bases remaining between them. Germline V CDR1 and CDR2: MNHNS, SASEGT. The CDR3 spans 14 residues. CDR3 sequence: CASSRTEMLYEQYF. The CDR3, as DNA: TGTGCCAGCAGTCGGACGGAAATGCTCTACGAGCAGTACTTC.

This clone was counted at least ten times. This sequence joins TRBV19 and TRBJ1-5; 10 bases line up with TRBD1. The CDR3 sequence is 15 residues long. V gave up 4 bases and J gave up 5 bases; unmatched junction bases: 5. Germline loops: CDR1 LNHDA, CDR2 SQIVND (reference sequence). This CDR3 is CASSTPGTGDQPQHF. The DNA of the CDR3 is TGTGCCAGTAGTACCCCCGGGACAGGGGATCAGCCCCAGCATTTT.

On this clone: A read error may be the cause here, since a much bigger clone is one base away. This chain uses TRBV6-6 with TRBJ1-4; D unresolved. The CDR3 loop spans 12 amino acids. Per germline, CDR1 MNHNY and CDR2 SVGAGI (reference sequence). Here the CDR3 reads CASSQQNEKLLF. The CDR3 bases are TGTGCCAGCTCGCAGCAAAATGAAAAACTGCTTTTT.

The V call is TRBV18, the J call TRBJ1-2; 7 bases match TRBD1. The CDR3 has 15 residues. V dropped 4 bases and J dropped 1; count of bases not matched to a gene: 6. In germline, CDR1 is KGHSH, CDR2 LQKENI. The CDR3 loop is CASSQEGALNYGYTF. The CDR3 DNA follows: TGTGCCAGCTCACAGGAGGGGGCCCTTAACTATGGCTACACCTTC.

The rearrangement uses TRBV11-3 and TRBJ2-2; D might be TRBD1 or TRBD2, each matching 6 bases. V was cut by 6 bases and J by 0 bases, with 14 bases left in between. Germline V gene lookup returns CDR1 SGHNT and CDR2 YENEEA. This CDR3 region has 16 residues. The CDR3 DNA reads TGTGCCAGCAGTCCTGAGGGGGGATCGAACACCGGGGAGCTGTTTTTT. As protein: CASSPEGGSNTGELFF.